This T cell receptor (beta chain) was sequenced for a study of spatial heterogeneity in lung cancer. Time point defined: sample taken at primary tumor resection. Unsorted tumor, nontumor lung tissue or cryopreserved PBMC supplied the whole RNA. All TCR cDNA molecules were individually tagged with a unique molecular identifier. TCRdb re-called the 5' RACE reads through MiXCR, storing one row per CDR3 protein. Here the sample spans around 40,000 distinct CDR3 sequences, 4.5% to 6% being singletons. The sequences come from PBMCs, collected at surgery. This clonotype was obtained from a male donor with early-stage non-small cell lung cancer.

CDR3 in amino acids: CASSISGTGYTGELFF. The CDR3 coding sequence is TGTGCCAGTAGTATCTCCGGGACAGGGTACACCGGGGAGCTGTTTTTT. This chain uses TRBV19 with TRBJ2-2, with 9 bases identical to TRBD1. V lost 3 bases, J lost 3 bases, and 5 bases stayed unmatched. This CDR3 is built from 16 residues. Per the germline V gene, CDR1 is LNHDA and CDR2 is SQIVND (reference sequence).